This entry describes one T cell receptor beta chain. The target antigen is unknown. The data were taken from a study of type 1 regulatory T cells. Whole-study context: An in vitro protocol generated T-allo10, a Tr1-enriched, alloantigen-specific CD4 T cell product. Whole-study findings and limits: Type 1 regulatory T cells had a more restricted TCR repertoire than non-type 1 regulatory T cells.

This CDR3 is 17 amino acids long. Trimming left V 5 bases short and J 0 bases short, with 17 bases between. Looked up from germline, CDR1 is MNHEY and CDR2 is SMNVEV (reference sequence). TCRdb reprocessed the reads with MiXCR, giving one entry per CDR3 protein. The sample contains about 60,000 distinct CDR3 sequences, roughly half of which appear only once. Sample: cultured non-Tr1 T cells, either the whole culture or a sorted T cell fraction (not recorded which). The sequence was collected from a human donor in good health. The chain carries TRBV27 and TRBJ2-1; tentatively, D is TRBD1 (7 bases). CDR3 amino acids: CASSAGGPGSSYNEQFF. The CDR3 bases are TGTGCCAGCAGTGCAGGGGGGCCAGGATCCTCCTACAATGAGCAGTTCTTC.